This TCR beta chain originates from a study of CD8 T cells in Susac syndrome (dated by TCRdb to the late 2010s). Broadly, across the study: The study used repertoire sequencing to test whether antigen drove CD8+ T cell activation and differentiation in Susac syndrome. Clonality of the CD8+ T cell repertoire was compared between more than 10 healthy donors, around 14 Susac syndrome patients and about 15 multiple sclerosis patients.

Counted from cysteine to phenylalanine, this CDR3 has 16 amino acids. Left in the record is the CDR3 DNA by itself, 48 bases read in frame from the first base. The CDR1 and CDR2 encoded by the germline V gene are MGHRA and YSYEKL. Between the V and J ends, shortened by 1 base and 1 base respectively, the junction contains 12 bases. RNA was extracted using the RNeasy kit, and roughly 0.45 to 1 microgram was reverse transcribed with random hexamers. The immunoSEQ multiplex PCR assay, which covers 54 Vbeta and 13 Jbeta segments, was used to amplify TCR beta CDR3 regions. To correct PCR amplification bias, a synthetic template baseline was used for both primer optimization and computational correction. Per the authors' processing: Reads were assigned to V, D and J genes according to IMGT and analyzed in immunoSEQ Analyzer, with only productive sequences retained. To calculate clonality, Shannon entropy was normalized by log2 of the number of productive unique sequences and then subtracted from one. Public and private clones were assessed among the 100 most prevalent clones of each patient and control. Clones were defined as Susac-specific if absent from the healthy and MS cohorts, from 1052 published viral clones and from other ImmuneACCESS disease sequences. Through fastp at Q25 and MiXCR, TCRdb rebuilt clones from the public reads, retaining in-frame beta chains. Each CDR3 protein appears once, grouped with its most common genes and DNA. The V and J calls here are based on TCRdb, not the publication. The sample includes 120,000 to 150,000 distinct CDR3 sequences, with around 94% observed a single time. Approximately 0.3% of the sample is in the top ten clones.

The study at large found these results: The study acknowledged that relatively few individuals were included in the TCR sequencing and HLA analysis.

Peripheral blood CD8+ and CD4+ T cells from healthy donors, Susac syndrome patients and multiple sclerosis patients were profiled by high-throughput TCR beta sequencing. The healthy donors served as controls matched for age and sex. Bulk CD8+ and CD4+ T cells were purified magnetically by negative isolation, whereas CD8+ TEMRA cells were enriched by FACS. Blood was collected in EDTA tubes and processed within 24 hours, with PBMCs isolated through density gradient centrifugation. PBMCs destined for TCR sequencing were cryopreserved in liquid nitrogen and later thawed in a 37 °C water bath. A purity of at least 90% was achieved for sorted or isolated CD4+, CD8+ and CD8+ TEMRA cells. Note on this clonotype: Its antigen has not been determined. Base qualities are not recorded, but no much larger clone differs from it by a single base.

The V and J genes are TRBV4-1 and TRBJ2-3; the D gene remains uncertain. The specimen was CD8+ T cells from PBMCs. The clonotype was recovered from a human donor in good health. CDR3 sequence: CASSQGYSRGTDTQYF. Here is the DNA: TGCGCCAGCAGCCAAGGGTACTCTAGAGGCACAGATACGCAGTATTTT.